This T cell receptor beta chain was found in a study of cytomegalovirus exposure and HLA in healthy donors. Comment on this clone: The antigen remains unidentified.

Use of 60 Vbeta and 13 Jbeta primers characterized the PCR. Clones were read by immunoSEQ multiplex PCR, and TCRdb kept only the in-frame ones, dropping some. Of 100,000 or so clones listed, around 75% are singletons. V lost 6 bases and J lost 2; bases outside the gene matches: 2. Germline V lookup: CDR1 SGDLS, CDR2 YYNGEE. This CDR3 has 15 residues. Study-level points and caveats: Some segments of the V type, notably TRBV6-2 and TRBV6-3, were excluded as indistinguishable.

The chain combines TRBV9 with TRBJ2-2; 12 nucleotides align to TRBD2. The sequenced sample consisted of PBMCs. This sequence was found in a man younger than 40 in good health and CMV-seronegative. The CDR3 DNA is TGTGCCAGCACCGGACTAGCGGGAAACACCGGGGAGCTGTTTTTT. Its protein product is CASTGLAGNTGELFF. Combining the CDR3 with reference TRBV9 and TRBJ2-2 gives the whole variable domain DSGVTQTPKHLITATGQRVTLRCSPRSGDLSVYWYQQSLDQGLQFLIQYYNGEERAKGNILERFSAQQFPDLHSELNLSSLELGDSALYFCASTGLAGNTGELFFGEGSRLTVL.